This T cell receptor (beta chain) originates from a study of patients and donors after allogeneic stem cell transplantation. TCRdb redid the calling of the RT-PCR reads with MiXCR, one entry per CDR3 protein. The profile shows roughly 880,000 distinct CDR3 sequences, about a sixth of them singletons. CDR3 length equals 15 residues. V gave up 5 bases and J gave up 4 bases; unmatched junction bases: 7. The rearrangement joins TRBV12-3 or TRBV12-4 to TRBJ1-3; 8 bases agree with TRBD1. The source is a human donor who was either an allogeneic HSCT recipient or a stem cell or donor lymphocyte infusion donor (not recorded which). It is not recorded whose cells these are; they may come from a transplant donor. Source material: blood, either unsorted or a sorted T cell fraction (not recorded which). CDR3 sequence: CASSPQGARGNTIYF. CDR3 DNA: TGTGCCAGCAGTCCTCAGGGGGCGCGAGGAAACACCATATATTTT.